The sequence of this T cell receptor (beta chain) was determined in a study of blood T cell repertoires in COVID-19. Study-level background: COVID-19 samples from acute and convalescent phases originated in the United States, Italy and Spain. Sources were T cells, B-cell-depleted T cells, or PBMCs; the material itself was cDNA or gDNA.

This CDR3 is 20 amino acids long. Deletions cut 0 bases from V and 1 base from J, with 19 bases between. Germline V gene sequence: CDR1 KGHSH, CDR2 LQKENI. In the source study's methods: Reference gene primer amplification gave nucleated cell count estimates. Repertoires were generated with immunoSEQ multiplex PCR, while TCRdb's copy carries only in-frame clones and drops some. Clonal size and the V and J genes are those of that table, whereas D and trimming came from the DNA. The table lists fewer than 80,000 clones, 90% of them singletons. The sample comprised peripheral blood. This clonotype was sampled from a woman older than 75 with active or convalescent COVID-19. The genes are TRBV18 and TRBJ2-6; possibly TRBD1 for D (5 bases). The CDR3 coding sequence is TGTGCCAGCTCACCACCGGGGCGGAGACCCCCTCAATCTGGGGCCAACGTCCTGACTTTC. It translates to CASSPPGRRPPQSGANVLTF. The whole variable domain, remainder taken from reference TRBV18 and TRBJ2-6, is NAGVMQNPRHLVRRRGQEARLRCSPMKGHSHVYWYRQLPEEGLKFMVYLQKENIIDESGMPKERFSAEFPKEGPSILRIQQVVRGDSAAYFCASSPPGRRPPQSGANVLTFGAGSRLTVL.